This section outlines one T cell receptor beta chain sequence together with its context. Its specificity is not known. This entry comes from a study of early T cells in non-severe SARS-CoV-2 infection. Study in general: Sequenced material consisted of bulk RNA (from unsorted whole blood), and chains were unpaired.

The study, taken as a whole, reports: The study's VDJdb matching favored anti-spike CD8 responses and missed private and CD4 specificities.

Trimming took 6 bases from V and 2 from J; bases not matched to a gene: 4. There are 15 residues in the CDR3. Germline CDR1 reads ENHRY; CDR2 reads SYGVKD. Individual cDNA molecules were tagged with unique molecular identifiers, the study reported. TCRdb itself ran the 5' RACE reads through MiXCR, one entry per CDR3 protein. The sample lists 65,000 to 85,000 distinct CDR3 sequences, 15% to 19% seen once, with 10% to 15% in the top ten. Sequencing used whole blood. The rearrangement joins TRBV10-3 to TRBJ2-7, with 13 nucleotides matching TRBD2. The source is an adult who was a healthcare worker with PCR-confirmed SARS-CoV-2 infection or an uninfected control (not recorded which). The DNA of the CDR3 is TGTGCCATCAGCGGACTAGCGGGAGTGACCTACGAGCAGTACTTC. It encodes CAISGLAGVTYEQYF.